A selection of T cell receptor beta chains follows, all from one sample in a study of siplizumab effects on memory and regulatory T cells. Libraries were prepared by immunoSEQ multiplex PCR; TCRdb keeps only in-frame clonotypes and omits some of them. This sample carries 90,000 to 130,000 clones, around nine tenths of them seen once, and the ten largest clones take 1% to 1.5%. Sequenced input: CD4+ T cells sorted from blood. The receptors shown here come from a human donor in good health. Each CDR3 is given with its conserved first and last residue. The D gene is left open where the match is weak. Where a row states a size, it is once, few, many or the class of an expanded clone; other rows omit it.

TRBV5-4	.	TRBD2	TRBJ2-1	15	CASSLVSGGGNEQFF	TGTGCCAGCAGCTTGGTTAGCGGGGGAGGGAATGAGCAGTTCTTC
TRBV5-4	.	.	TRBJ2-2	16	CASSSQPSTETGELFF	TGTGCCAGCAGCTCCCAACCGTCAACAGAGACCGGGGAGCTGTTTTTT
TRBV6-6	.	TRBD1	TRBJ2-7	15	CASSYSGTGTFEQYF	TGTGCCAGCAGTTACTCCGGGACAGGGACTTTCGAGCAGTACTTC
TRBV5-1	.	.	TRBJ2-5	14	CASSLGEDGETQYF	TGCGCCAGCAGCTTGGGGGAGGACGGAGAGACCCAGTACTTC
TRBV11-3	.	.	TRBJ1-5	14	CASSFCQCNQPQHF	TGTGCCAGCAGCTTCTGTCAGTGCAATCAGCCCCAGCATTTT
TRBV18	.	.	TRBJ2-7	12	CASSPEEYEQYF	TGTGCCAGCTCACCCGAGGAATACGAGCAGTACTTC
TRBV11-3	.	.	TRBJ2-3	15	CASSLGAASTDTQYF	TGTGCCAGCAGCTTAGGAGCCGCTAGCACAGATACGCAGTATTTT
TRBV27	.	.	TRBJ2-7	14	CASRSVGGSYEQYF	TGTGCCAGCAGATCCGTTGGGGGCTCCTACGAGCAGTACTTC
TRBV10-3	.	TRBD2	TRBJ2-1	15	CAIRRALAGDNEQFF	TGTGCCATCAGGAGGGCACTAGCGGGGGACAATGAGCAGTTCTTC
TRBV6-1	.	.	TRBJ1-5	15	CASSEVGMGNQPQHF	TGTGCCAGCAGTGAAGTCGGAATGGGCAATCAGCCCCAGCATTTT
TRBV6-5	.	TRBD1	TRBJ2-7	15	CASSHGTGGSYEQYF	TGTGCCAGCAGTCACGGGACAGGGGGCTCCTACGAGCAGTACTTC
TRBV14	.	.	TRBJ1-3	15	CASSPPGVPGNTIYF	TGTGCCAGCAGCCCTCCGGGGGTGCCTGGAAACACCATATATTTT
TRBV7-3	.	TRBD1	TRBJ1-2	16	CASSLMGQDRYQVSTF	TGTGCCAGCAGCTTAATGGGACAGGACCGCTATCAGGTGAGCACCTTC
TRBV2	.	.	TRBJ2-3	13	CASITLGGDTQYF	TGTGCCAGCATTACTCTGGGAGGAGATACGCAGTATTTT
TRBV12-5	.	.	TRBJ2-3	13	CASGLGLGDTQYF	TGTGCTAGTGGTTTGGGGCTGGGGGATACGCAGTATTTT
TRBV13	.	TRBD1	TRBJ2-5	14	CASKVAGGFGAQYF	TGTGCCAGCAAGGTGGCAGGGGGCTTCGGGGCTCAGTACTTC
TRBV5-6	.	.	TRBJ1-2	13	CASSLQGKGGYTF	TGTGCCAGCAGCTTACAGGGAAAAGGGGGCTACACCTTC
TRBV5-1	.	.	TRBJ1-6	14	CASSLFPSGSPLHF	TGCGCCAGCAGCTTGTTCCCCAGTGGGTCACCCCTCCACTTT
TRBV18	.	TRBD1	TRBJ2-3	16	CASSPRQGTSTDTQYF	TGTGCCAGCTCTCCACGACAGGGAACTAGCACAGATACGCAGTATTTT
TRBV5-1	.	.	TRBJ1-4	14	CASSLTGSNEKLFF	TGCGCCAGCAGCTTGACAGGGTCCAATGAAAAACTGTTTTTT
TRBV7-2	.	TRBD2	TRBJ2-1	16	CASSLSRLAGNNEQFF	TGTGCCAGCAGCTTGTCGAGGCTAGCGGGAAACAATGAGCAGTTCTTC
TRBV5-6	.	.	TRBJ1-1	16	CASSLRVPTGRVEAFF	TGTGCCAGCAGCTTAAGGGTTCCCACAGGCCGGGTTGAAGCTTTCTTT
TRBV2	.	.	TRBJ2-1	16	CASRSSSILTYNEQFF	TGTGCCAGCAGGTCGTCATCTATTCTTACCTACAATGAGCAGTTCTTC
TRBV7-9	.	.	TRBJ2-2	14	CASSGHPVTGELFF	TGTGCCAGCAGCGGGCACCCGGTCACCGGGGAGCTGTTTTTT
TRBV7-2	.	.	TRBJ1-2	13	CASSEGRGDGYTF	TGTGCCAGCAGCGAGGGCCGGGGGGATGGCTACACCTTC
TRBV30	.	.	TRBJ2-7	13	CAWSSERLREQYF	TGTGCCTGGAGTTCAGAACGCCTACGGGAGCAGTACTTC
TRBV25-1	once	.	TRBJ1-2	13	CASSPPGRSGYTF	TGTGCCAGCAGTCCGCCGGGGAGAAGTGGCTACACCTTC
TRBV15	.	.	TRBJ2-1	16	CATSRDLTSSYNEQFF	TGTGCCACCAGCAGAGATCTCACCAGCTCCTACAATGAGCAGTTCTTC
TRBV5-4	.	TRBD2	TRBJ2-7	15	CASSLTSGSSYEQYF	TGTGCCAGCAGCTTGACTAGCGGCAGCTCCTACGAGCAGTACTTC
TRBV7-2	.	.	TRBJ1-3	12	CASSLDGNTIYF	TGTGCCAGCAGCTTGGATGGAAACACCATATATTTT
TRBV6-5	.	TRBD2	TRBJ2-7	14	CASARAGDSYEQYF	TGTGCCAGCGCTCGGGCGGGAGACTCCTACGAGCAGTACTTC
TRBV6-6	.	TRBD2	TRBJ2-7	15	CASSTSGKSSYEQYF	TGTGCCAGCAGTACGAGCGGGAAGAGCTCCTACGAGCAGTACTTC
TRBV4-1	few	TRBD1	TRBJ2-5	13	CASRGTGNKTQYF	TGCGCCAGCCGTGGGACAGGGAATAAGACCCAGTACTTC
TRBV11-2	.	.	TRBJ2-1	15	CASSFMQGRNNEQFF	TGTGCCAGCAGCTTCATGCAGGGAAGGAACAATGAGCAGTTCTTC
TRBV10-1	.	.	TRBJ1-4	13	CASSQGTNEKLFF	TGCGCCAGCAGTCAAGGGACGAATGAAAAACTGTTTTTT
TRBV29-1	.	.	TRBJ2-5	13	CSVERGIEETQYF	TGCAGCGTTGAAAGGGGGATCGAAGAGACCCAGTACTTC
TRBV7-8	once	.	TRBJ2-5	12	CASSLHPETQYF	TGTGCCAGCAGCTTACACCCGGAGACCCAGTACTTC
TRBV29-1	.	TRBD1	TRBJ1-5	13	CSVGSGGKQPQHF	TGCAGCGTTGGGTCAGGGGGCAAGCAGCCCCAGCATTTT
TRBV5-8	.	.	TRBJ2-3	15	CASSLEEGAPDTQYF	TGTGCCAGCAGCTTGGAGGAAGGGGCGCCGGATACGCAGTATTTT
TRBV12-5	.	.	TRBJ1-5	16	CASGNRVGQINQPQHF	TGTGCTAGTGGTAACCGGGTAGGGCAAATCAATCAGCCCCAGCATTTT
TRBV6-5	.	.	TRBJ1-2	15	CASSLRERVRYGYTF	TGTGCCAGCAGTCTCCGAGAGAGGGTGAGGTATGGCTACACCTTC
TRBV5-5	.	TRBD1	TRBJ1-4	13	CASSWGTGEKLFF	TGTGCCAGCAGCTGGGGGACAGGTGAAAAACTGTTTTTT
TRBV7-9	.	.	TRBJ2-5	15	CASSFPLRGQETQYF	TGTGCCAGCAGCTTCCCCCTCCGGGGCCAAGAGACCCAGTACTTC
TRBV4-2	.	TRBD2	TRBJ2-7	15	CASSQELAGGREQYF	TGTGCCAGCAGCCAAGAGCTAGCGGGGGGGCGAGAGCAGTACTTC
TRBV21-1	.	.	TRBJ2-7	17	CASSTFTGTFSSYEQYF	TGTGCCAGCAGCACATTTACCGGGACTTTTAGCTCCTACGAGCAGTACTTC
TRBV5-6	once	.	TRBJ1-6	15	CASSLGWTVNSPLHF	TGTGCCAGCAGCTTGGGTTGGACAGTTAATTCACCCCTCCACTTT
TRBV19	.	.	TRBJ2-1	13	CASSTQGNYEQFF	TGTGCCAGTAGCACGCAGGGCAATTATGAGCAGTTCTTC
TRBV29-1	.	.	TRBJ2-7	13	CSVEMGSSYEQYF	TGCAGCGTTGAAATGGGGTCCTCCTACGAGCAGTACTTC
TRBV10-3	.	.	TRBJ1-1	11	CAITSGAEAFF	TGTGCCATCACTTCGGGGGCTGAAGCTTTCTTT
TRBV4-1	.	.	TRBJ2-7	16	CASSQVDMGLSGEQYF	TGCGCCAGCAGCCAAGTCGATATGGGTTTATCCGGGGAGCAGTACTTC
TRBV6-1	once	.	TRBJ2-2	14	CASSDTGITGELFF	TGTGCCAGCAGTGATACCGGGATCACCGGGGAGCTGTTTTTT
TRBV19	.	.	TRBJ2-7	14	CASRAVGGSYEQYF	TGTGCCAGTCGCGCCGTGGGGGGCTCTTACGAGCAGTACTTC
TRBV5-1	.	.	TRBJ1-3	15	CASSLDAGAGNTIYF	TGCGCCAGCAGCTTGGACGCGGGGGCTGGAAACACCATATATTTT
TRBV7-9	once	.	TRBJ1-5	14	CASSFGGSVQPQHF	TGTGCCAGCAGCTTCGGGGGTTCTGTTCAGCCCCAGCATTTT
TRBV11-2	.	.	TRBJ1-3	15	CASSLGSRSGNTIYF	TGTGCCAGCAGCTTAGGTTCCCGCTCTGGAAACACCATATATTTT